This T cell receptor beta chain is drawn from a study of CD8+CD57+ T cells in acquired aplastic anemia. The overall study: DNA from sorted CD4+ and CD8+ cells averaged about 3.2 ug.

CDR3 and TCR beta VDJ profiling relied on a genomic DNA template. One entry per CDR3 protein, called by TCRdb with MiXCR from the reads. This repertoire shows approximately 98,000 distinct CDR3 sequences, around 49% found once; its top ten account for 25% to 35%. General observations from the study: The number of CD8+ CDR3 sequences shared by patients and controls was approximately 28. CD8+ Simpson's diversity showed no significant patient-control difference.

With respect to this clonotype: Its antigen is unidentified.

The receptor was isolated from a human donor in good health, serving as a control. Sample: sorted CD4+, CD8+, or CD8+CD57+ T cells (not recorded which) from PBMCs.

The DNA for the CDR3 is TGTGCCAGCAGCCTGCCCGTAGTAGCATCCTACGACGAGCAGTTCTTC. Translating it yields CASSLPVVASYDEQFF. This chain connects TRBV14 to TRBJ2-1; D gene ambiguous. The V gene's germline CDR1 is SGHDN and CDR2 FVKESK. CDR3 size: 16 residues. Trimming cost V 4 bases and J 10 bases, with 23 bases left between them.